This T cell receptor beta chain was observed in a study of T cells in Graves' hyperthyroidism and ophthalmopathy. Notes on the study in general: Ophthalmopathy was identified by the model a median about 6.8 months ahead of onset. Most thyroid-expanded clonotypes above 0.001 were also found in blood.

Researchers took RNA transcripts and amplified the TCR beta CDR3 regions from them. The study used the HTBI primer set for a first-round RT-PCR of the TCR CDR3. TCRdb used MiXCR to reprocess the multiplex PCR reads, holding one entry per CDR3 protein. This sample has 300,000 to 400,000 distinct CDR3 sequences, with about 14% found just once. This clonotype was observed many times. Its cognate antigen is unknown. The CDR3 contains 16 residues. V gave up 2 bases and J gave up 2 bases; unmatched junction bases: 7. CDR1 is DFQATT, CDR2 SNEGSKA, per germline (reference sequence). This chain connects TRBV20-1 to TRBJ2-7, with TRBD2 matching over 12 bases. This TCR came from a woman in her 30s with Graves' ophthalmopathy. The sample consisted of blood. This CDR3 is CSARSSSGGAPYEQYF. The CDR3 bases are TGCAGTGCTAGATCCTCTAGCGGGGGGGCCCCCTACGAGCAGTACTTC.